This passage covers 22 T cell receptor beta chains from one sample sequenced in a study of CD8+CD57+ T cells in acquired aplastic anemia. Profiles of TCR beta VDJ and CDR3 were generated from a genomic DNA template. TCRdb called the reads again in MiXCR, with one record for every CDR3 protein. The data show some 160,000 distinct CDR3 sequences, more than 45% seen once. CD8+CD57+ cell expansion, shown by flow cytometry, had occurred in the patients selected for sequencing. Specimen: sorted CD4+, CD8+, or CD8+CD57+ T cells (not recorded which) from PBMCs. These receptors all come from a human donor with aplastic anemia.

The chain uses TRBV27 and TRBJ2-3; the D gene could be TRBD1 or TRBD2 (5 bases each). The CDR3 is 17 amino acids. Germline CDR1 MNHEY, CDR2 SMNVEV (reference sequence). Trimming cost V 1 base and J 4 bases, with 18 bases left between them. Written as DNA, the CDR3 is TGTGCCAGCAGTTTATTAAGAGGGGCCCAGTTTCCAGATACGCAGTATTTT. Protein: CASSLLRGAQFPDTQYF.

This chain uses TRBV4-2 with TRBJ2-7, with TRBD1 as a possible D gene (5 bases). Looked up from germline, CDR1 is LGHNA and CDR2 is YNFKEQ. This CDR3 contains 15 residues. V was clipped by 1 base and J by 4 bases, with 14 bases between them. The chain's CDR3 is CASSQGPGWSYEQYF. DNA of the CDR3: TGTGCCAGCAGCCAAGGTCCAGGGTGGTCATACGAGCAGTACTTC.

This clonotype was recorded many times. The J gene is TRBJ2-7, the V gene TRBV2, with TRBD2 matching over 13 bases. CDR3 length equals 14 residues. V was pared by 7 bases and J by 1 base, with 1 base of the junction left unmatched. Germline V gene data show CDR1 as SNHLY and CDR2 as FYNNEI. The CDR3 nucleotides are TGTGCCAGCACGACTAGCGGGAGGTCCTACGAGCAGTACTTC. It translates to CASTTSGRSYEQYF.

The sample holds one count of this clonotype. This sequence joins TRBV5-6 and TRBJ2-7, with TRBD1 identical over 10 bases. From germline, CDR1 is SGHDT and CDR2 YYEEEE. V gave up 5 bases and J gave up 1 base; unmatched junction bases: 9. The CDR3 runs to 16 residues. CDR3 in amino acids: CASRPGQGQPSYEQYF. In nucleotides, the CDR3 is TGTGCCAGCAGACCGGGACAGGGGCAACCGTCCTACGAGCAGTACTTC.

The rearrangement links TRBV15 to TRBJ1-6; D is possibly TRBD1 (5 bases). Germline CDR1 reads LNHNV; CDR2 reads YYDKDF (reference sequence). V was cut by 3 bases and J by 6 bases, with 18 bases left in between. This CDR3 has 17 amino acids. CDR3 nucleotide sequence: TGTGCCACCAGCAGGAAGGGGAGAGGGCAAGCTAATTCACCCCTCCACTTT. This gives the protein CATSRKGRGQANSPLHF. The full variable domain, in which reference TRBV15 and TRBJ1-6 provide the parts outside the CDR3, is DAMVIQNPRYQVTQFGKPVTLSCSQTLNHNVMYWYQQKSSQAPKLLFHYYDKDFNNEADTPDNFQSRRPNTSFCFLDIRSPGLGDTAMYLCATSRKGRGQANSPLHFGNGTRLTVT.

The chain carries TRBV6-2 or TRBV6-3 and TRBJ1-1, with D hard to call. Between the trimmed V and J ends, which lost 8 bases and 2 bases, there was a span of 12 bases. The CDR3 runs 13 residues. In germline, CDR1 is MNHEY, CDR2 SVGEGT. CDR3 sequence reads: CASQMGINTEAFF. CDR3 sequence (DNA): TGTGCCAGCCAGATGGGGATAAACACTGAAGCTTTCTTT.

Comments on this clonotype: The junction differs from germline at one of its ends, possibly a read error. The gene calls are TRBV7-6 and TRBJ2-6; TRBD1 is a possible D gene (6 bases). CDR1 and CDR2 from the germline V gene are SGHVS and FNYEAQ. The CDR3 consists of 17 residues. The CDR3 spells CASSQSPTGLRANVLTF. CDR3 sequence (DNA): TGTGCTAGCAGCCAATCCCCGACAGGACTTAGGGCCAACGTCCTGACTTTC. Full variable domain (missing parts from reference TRBV7-6 and TRBJ2-6): GAGVSQSPRYKVTKRGQDVALRCDPISGHVSLYWYRQALGQGPEFLTYFNYEAQQDKSGLPNDRFSAERPEGSISTLTIQRTEQRDSAMYRCASSQSPTGLRANVLTFGAGSRLTVL.

The chain combines TRBV6-1 with TRBJ1-3; D is unresolved. With 7 bases removed from V and 0 bases from J, the gap between germline ends came to 10 bases. Germline V gives CDR1 MNHNS, CDR2 SASEGT. This CDR3 has 14 amino acids. The chain's CDR3 is CASIRADSGNTIYF. The CDR3 DNA reads TGTGCCAGCATCCGAGCGGACTCTGGAAACACCATATATTTT.

This clonotype was picked up a small number of times. This rearrangement joins TRBV5-4 to TRBJ2-1; D may correspond to TRBD1 or TRBD2 (5 bases each). Germline V gives CDR1 SGHNT, CDR2 YYREEE (reference sequence). The CDR3 spans 15 residues. Trimming removed 2 bases at V and 6 bases at J, with 15 bases between. The CDR3 DNA follows: TGTGCCAGCAGCTTTTCTGGGGGATCTGTCAATGAGCAGTTCTTC. Translation gives CASSFSGGSVNEQFF.

This clonotype was seen only once. The chain employs TRBV2 and TRBJ2-7; 7 bases map to TRBD1. Germline trimming cut 8 bases from V and 3 bases from J; bases unmatched to any gene: 7. Germline V CDR1 and CDR2: SNHLY, FYNNEI. CDR3 length: 13 amino acids. The CDR3 DNA reads as TGTGCCAGCTCGGGACAGAGAGTCTACGAGCAGTACTTC. Amino acid sequence: CASSGQRVYEQYF.

The V call is TRBV29-1, the J call TRBJ2-2; D may be TRBD2 (6 bases). This CDR3 region has 15 residues. Germline values: CDR1 SQVTM, CDR2 ANQGSEA. The V end lost 3 bases, the J end lost 5 bases, and 16 bases lay between the germline ends. The CDR3 nucleotides read TGCAGCGTTGAGGTCGGGGCTCGGGGGACCGGGGAGCTGTTTTTT. Protein: CSVEVGARGTGELFF.

The chain has TRBV7-2 and TRBJ2-3; D is perhaps TRBD2 (6 bases). The germline V and J ends were trimmed by 5 bases and 4 bases, with 10 bases remaining between them. CDR3 size: 13 residues. Germline-derived CDR1 and CDR2 are SGHTA and FQGNSA. The CDR3: CASSDSGADTQYF. CDR3 nucleotides: TGTGCCAGCAGCGACTCGGGAGCAGATACGCAGTATTTT.

The chain carries TRBV2 and TRBJ1-2; D is uncertain. Trimming took off 5 bases at V and 4 bases at J, with 11 bases between the two ends. The CDR3 is 13 amino acids. CDR1 SNHLY and CDR2 FYNNEI come from the germline V gene. CDR3 region: CASSLHLTYGYTF. The CDR3 DNA is TGTGCCAGCAGTCTCCATCTTACCTATGGCTACACCTTC.

The CDR3 DNA reads TGCAGCGTTGAGGGAGGGACTAGCGAAACAGATACGCAGTATTTT. The encoded protein is CSVEGGTSETDTQYF. The chain is built from TRBV29-1 and TRBJ2-3, with TRBD2 matching 10 bases. J lost 3 bases, V lost 3 bases, and 6 bases had no gene match. This CDR3 comprises 15 residues. Germline V gene lookup returns CDR1 SQVTM and CDR2 ANQGSEA.

This clonotype was recorded at least ten times. The chain is built from TRBV2 and TRBJ2-7, with D perhaps matching TRBD2 (5 bases). Between the trimmed V and J ends, which lost 6 bases and 4 bases, there was a span of 13 bases. Germline V gene sequence: CDR1 SNHLY, CDR2 FYNNEI. The CDR3 is made up of 13 amino acids. This chain's CDR3 is CASSGVGIYEQYF. CDR3 DNA: TGTGCCAGCAGCGGGGTAGGAATTTACGAGCAGTACTTC. Full variable domain (missing parts from reference TRBV2 and TRBJ2-7): EPEVTQTPSHQVTQMGQEVILRCVPISNHLYFYWYRQILGQKVEFLVSFYNNEISEKSEIFDDQFSVERPDGSNFTLKIRSTKLEDSAMYFCASSGVGIYEQYFGPGTRLTVT.

The V gene is TRBV2, the J gene TRBJ2-2, with D unclear. V was pared by 5 bases and J by 5 bases, with 9 bases between. CDR1 is SNHLY, CDR2 FYNNEI, per germline. CDR3 length: 13 amino acids. The CDR3: CASSLGVTGELFF. The CDR3 DNA reads TGTGCCAGCAGTCTCGGAGTTACCGGGGAGCTGTTTTTT.

In the case of this clonotype: Since no conserved phenylalanine or tryptophan closes the CDR3, a read error is the likely cause. J is TRBJ1-1 and V is TRBV25-1, with no clear D. This CDR3 comprises 13 residues. Germline lookup yields CDR1 MGHDK and CDR2 SYGVNS. With 4 bases removed from V and 4 bases from J, the gap between germline ends came to 10 bases. The CDR3 region has the DNA TGTGCCAGCAGTGGAAGTCGGGTCACTGAAGCTTTCTTG. Its translation: CASSGSRVTEAFL.

The chain joins TRBV29-1 to TRBJ1-2, with D uncertain. This CDR3 region has 12 residues. Trimming left V 3 bases short and J 5 bases short, with 10 bases between. CDR1 and CDR2 (germline): SQVTM, ANQGSEA. For the CDR3, the DNA is TGCAGCGTTGATGAATCAGGATATGGCTACACCTTC. This codes for CSVDESGYGYTF. The whole variable domain, remainder taken from reference TRBV29-1 and TRBJ1-2, is SAVISQKPSRDICQRGTSLTIQCQVDSQVTMMFWYRQQPGQSLTLIATANQGSEATYESGFVIDKFPISRPNLTFSTLTVSNMSPEDSSIYLCSVDESGYGYTFGSGTRLTVV.

The V and J genes are TRBV19 and TRBJ1-6; 8 bases agree with TRBD1. The CDR3 covers 12 residues. V dropped 8 bases and J dropped 10; count of bases not matched to a gene: 4. Germline CDR1 is LNHDA and CDR2 is SQIVND (reference sequence). DNA for the CDR3: TGTGCCAGTCCGACAGGGGAATCACCCCTCCACTTT. Its protein is CASPTGESPLHF.

This clonotype appeared a few times. CDR3 loop: CASSLRDLDYEQYF. The CDR3 DNA sequence: TGTGCCAGCAGCTTACGGGACCTAGACTACGAGCAGTACTTC. The V call is TRBV7-2, the J call TRBJ2-7; TRBD1 or TRBD2 may be the D gene (5 bases each). CDR1 and CDR2 (germline): SGHTA, FQGNSA. Trimming cost V 2 bases and J 3 bases, with 11 bases left between them. CDR3 length: 14 residues.

As for this clonotype: A read error may be the cause here, since a much bigger clone is one base away. The chain joins TRBV19 to TRBJ2-2, with TRBD2 identical over 11 bases. CDR1 and CDR2 (germline): LNHDA, SQIVND (reference sequence). With 6 bases clipped from V and 4 bases from J, the junction kept 10 bases outside the gene matches. The CDR3 extends over 17 amino acids. The CDR3, as DNA: TGTGCCAGTAGCAGAGGCCTAGCGGGAGGAGGCACCGGGGAGCTGTTTTTT. Its protein product is CASSRGLAGGGTGELFF.

Ten or more counts support this clonotype. The gene calls are TRBV7-3 and TRBJ2-7; TRBD1 is a possible D gene (5 bases). The V end was cut by 3 bases, the J end by 3 bases, with 18 bases between. This CDR3 spans 16 amino acids. Per germline, CDR1 SGHTA and CDR2 FQGTGA. The CDR3 region has the DNA TGTGCCAGCAGCTTCCAAGGGGCTGGGGAACGCTACGAGCAGTACTTC. It specifies CASSFQGAGERYEQYF.